This record concerns one T cell receptor (beta chain) sequence. This specimen belongs to a study of blood T cell repertoires in COVID-19. Study-wide context: Sample material is recorded as cDNA or gDNA derived from T cells, B-cell-depleted T cells, or PBMCs.

Authors' analysis steps: Amplified reference gene primers provided the basis for estimating nucleated cell counts. Sequencing was performed with immunoSEQ multiplex PCR; in TCRdb, only in-frame clones are kept and a portion is missing. V and J calls and clone size come straight from that table; D and trimming were deduced from the DNA. The sample holds around 130,000 clones, around 82% seen once. This sequence was found in a human donor in a cohort sampled during active COVID-19. Sequenced input: peripheral blood.

CDR3 sequence reads: CASTQGGGPWTYEQYF. For the CDR3, the DNA is TGTGCCAGCACCCAAGGGGGCGGCCCCTGGACCTACGAGCAGTACTTC. The chain carries TRBV7-2 and TRBJ2-7; TRBD1 agrees at 7 bases. V dropped 7 bases and J dropped 2; count of bases not matched to a gene: 14. Germline V gene data show CDR1 as SGHTA and CDR2 as FQGNSA. This CDR3 is built from 16 residues.